This T cell receptor beta chain is from a study of post-analysis software for immune sequencing data. The wider study: There were relapsing-remitting, secondary progressive and progressive-relapsing multiple sclerosis among the disease courses included.

J was trimmed by 0 bases and V by 4 bases; bases with no gene match: 8. The CDR3 runs 16 residues. Germline CDR1 and CDR2: SEHNR and FQNEAQ (reference sequence). Each TCR beta cDNA library carried unique molecular identifiers. Starting from approximately 1 to 10 million T cells, the study yielded 460,000 or so cDNA molecules. A single record per CDR3 protein comes from TCRdb applying MiXCR to the PCR reads. The sample lists roughly 650,000 distinct CDR3 sequences; around 64% were seen once. Whole-study results and caveats: Four or five TRBV segments occurring more often in patients than controls included TRBV5-6, TRBV5-1 and TRBV20-1.

As concerns this clonotype: Its specificity is not known.

The source is a girl aged 2 to 9 with multiple sclerosis. The chain has TRBV7-9 and TRBJ2-5, with TRBD2 matching 7 bases. The sequenced sample was blood. DNA for the CDR3: TGTGCCAGCAGCTCTGAGCGGGAACCGTACCAAGAGACCCAGTACTTC. It yields the protein CASSSEREPYQETQYF.